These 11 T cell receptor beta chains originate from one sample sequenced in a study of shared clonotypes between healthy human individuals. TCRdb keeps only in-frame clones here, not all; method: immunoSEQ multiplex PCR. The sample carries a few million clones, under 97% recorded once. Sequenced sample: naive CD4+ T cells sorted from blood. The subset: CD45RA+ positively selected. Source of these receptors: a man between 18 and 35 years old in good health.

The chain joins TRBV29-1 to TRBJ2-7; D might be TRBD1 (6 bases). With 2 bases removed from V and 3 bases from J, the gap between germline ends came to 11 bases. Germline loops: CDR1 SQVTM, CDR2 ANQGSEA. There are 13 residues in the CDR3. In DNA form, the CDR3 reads TGCAGCGTTGAATTGGGGGCAGGCTACGAGCAGTACTTC. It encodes CSVELGAGYEQYF.

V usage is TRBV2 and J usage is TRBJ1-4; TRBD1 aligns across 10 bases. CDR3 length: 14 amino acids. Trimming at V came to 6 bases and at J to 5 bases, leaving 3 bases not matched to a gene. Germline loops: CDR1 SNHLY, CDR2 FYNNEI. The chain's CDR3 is CASSWDRGNEKLFF. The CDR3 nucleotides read TGTGCCAGCAGCTGGGACAGGGGAAATGAAAAACTGTTTTTT.

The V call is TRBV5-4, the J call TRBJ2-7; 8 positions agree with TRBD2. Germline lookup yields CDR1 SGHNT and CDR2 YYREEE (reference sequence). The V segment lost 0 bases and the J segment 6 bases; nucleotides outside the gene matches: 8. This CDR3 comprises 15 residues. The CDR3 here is CASSLDPSGYSEQYF. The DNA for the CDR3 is TGTGCCAGCAGCTTGGATCCTAGCGGGTATAGCGAGCAGTACTTC.

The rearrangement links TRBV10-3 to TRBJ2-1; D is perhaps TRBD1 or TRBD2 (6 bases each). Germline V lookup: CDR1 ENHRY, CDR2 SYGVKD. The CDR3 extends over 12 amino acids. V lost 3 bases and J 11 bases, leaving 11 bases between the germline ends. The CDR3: CAISDGGGKQFF. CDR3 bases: TGTGCCATCAGTGATGGAGGGGGTAAGCAGTTCTTC.

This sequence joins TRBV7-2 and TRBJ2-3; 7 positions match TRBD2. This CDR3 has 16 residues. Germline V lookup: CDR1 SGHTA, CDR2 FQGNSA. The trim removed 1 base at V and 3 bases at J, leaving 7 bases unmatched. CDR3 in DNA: TGTGCCAGCAGCTTAGTCGCGGGAGTTGTAACAGATACGCAGTATTTT. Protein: CASSLVAGVVTDTQYF.

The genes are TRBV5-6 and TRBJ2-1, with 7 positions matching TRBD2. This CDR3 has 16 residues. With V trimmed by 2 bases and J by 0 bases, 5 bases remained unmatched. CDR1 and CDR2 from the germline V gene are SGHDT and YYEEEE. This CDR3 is CASSFPSGPSYNEQFF. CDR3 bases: TGTGCCAGCAGCTTTCCTAGCGGACCCTCCTACAATGAGCAGTTCTTC.

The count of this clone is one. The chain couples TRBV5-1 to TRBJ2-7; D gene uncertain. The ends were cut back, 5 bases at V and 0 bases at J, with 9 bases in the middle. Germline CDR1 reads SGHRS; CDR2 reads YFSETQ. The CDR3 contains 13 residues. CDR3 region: CASSDGSSYEQYF. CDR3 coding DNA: TGCGCCAGCAGTGACGGAAGCTCCTACGAGCAGTACTTC.

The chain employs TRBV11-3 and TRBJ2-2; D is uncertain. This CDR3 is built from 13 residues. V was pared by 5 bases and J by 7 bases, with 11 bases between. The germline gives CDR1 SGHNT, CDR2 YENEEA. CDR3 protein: CASSRLVDGELFF. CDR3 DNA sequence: TGTGCCAGCAGCCGCCTGGTCGACGGGGAGCTGTTTTTT.

The CDR3 coding sequence is TGTGCCAGCAGCCAAGAAGGTAGCCTAGCATCAGATACGCAGTATTTT. Amino acid sequence: CASSQEGSLASDTQYF. The chain couples TRBV4-2 to TRBJ2-3, with TRBD2 as a possible D gene (5 bases). CDR1 is LGHNA and CDR2 is YNFKEQ in the germline V gene. V shed 0 bases and J shed 4 bases, with 14 bases lying between them. The CDR3 extends over 16 amino acids.

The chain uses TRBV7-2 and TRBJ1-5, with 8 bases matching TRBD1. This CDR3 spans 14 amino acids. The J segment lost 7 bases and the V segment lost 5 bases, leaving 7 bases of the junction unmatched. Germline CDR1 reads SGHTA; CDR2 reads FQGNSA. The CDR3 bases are TGTGCCAGCAGCACCAGACAGGGGTACCAGCCCCAGCATTTT. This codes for CASSTRQGYQPQHF.

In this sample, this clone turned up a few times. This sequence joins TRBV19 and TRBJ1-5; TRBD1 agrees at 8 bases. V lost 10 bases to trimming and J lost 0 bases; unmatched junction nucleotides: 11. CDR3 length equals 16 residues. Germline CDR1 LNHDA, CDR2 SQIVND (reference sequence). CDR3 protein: CATLDRVGISNQPQHF. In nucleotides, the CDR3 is TGTGCCACCCTGGACAGGGTCGGAATTAGCAATCAGCCCCAGCATTTT.